Listed below are T cell receptor beta chains from one sample, sequenced in a study of T cells in localized non-small cell lung cancer. Profiled with immunoSEQ multiplex PCR; TCRdb holds only in-frame clones, not every one. The sample carries 4,000 to 6,000 clones, about 50% recorded once. The material was lymph node tissue, obtained before any cancer treatment. These receptor sequences come from a male donor at least 60 years old with stage I squamous cell lung carcinoma. CDR3s include the opening cysteine and the closing phenylalanine or tryptophan. A D gene is named only where the DNA matches it firmly.

D	V	J	CDR3
NA	TRBV6-8	TRBJ2-5	CATRDPPQETQYF
NA	TRBV29-1	TRBJ2-7	CSVDGQGPYEQYF
NA	TRBV6-8	TRBJ2-2	CASSEAPGELFF
NA	TRBV14	TRBJ2-3	CASSQFPSPDTQYF
TRBD1	TRBV29-1	TRBJ1-5	CSVTLGLTGFQPQHF
TRBD1	TRBV9	TRBJ2-3	CASSVAVGTGTDTQYF
TRBD1	TRBV11-3	TRBJ2-2	CASRPDRGSNTGELFF
NA	TRBV11-3	TRBJ2-5	CASSLTTPSGSGETQYF
NA	TRBV7-5	TRBJ2-3	CASSPVGDRVSDTQYF
NA	TRBV29-1	TRBJ2-3	CSVVVGGGTDTQYF
NA	TRBV18	TRBJ2-2	CASSPWMGELFF
TRBD1	TRBV29-1	TRBJ1-1	CSGGDSDTEAFF
NA	TRBV19	TRBJ2-3	CASSISQVSDTQYF
NA	TRBV6-8	TRBJ2-1	CASSYDSYNEQFF
TRBD2	TRBV30	TRBJ2-3	CAWSLQAGALTDTQYF
TRBD2	TRBV30	TRBJ2-3	CAWSTGGKADTQYF
TRBD1	TRBV7-2	TRBJ1-1	CASSFTGDTEAFF
NA	TRBV11-3	TRBJ2-1	CASLRGAGNRNEQFF
NA	TRBV28	TRBJ1-2	CASRTLAGQGYTF
NA	TRBV18	TRBJ1-1	CASSPRSGRNTEAFF
NA	TRBV28	TRBJ2-7	CASSLSPGGVSYEQYF
TRBD1	TRBV6-8	TRBJ2-3	CASSLDRDTDTQYF
NA	TRBV11-3	TRBJ2-7	CASSLLRGISYEQYF
NA	TRBV6-1	TRBJ2-7	CASSEGGAYEQYF
NA	TRBV6-8	TRBJ1-1	CAIGENMNTEAFF
NA	TRBV18	TRBJ2-3	CASSPQETSTDTQYF
TRBD2	TRBV28	TRBJ2-1	CASRGLAGEGQFF
NA	TRBV19	TRBJ2-7	CASSIGASPFYEQYF
NA	TRBV18	TRBJ2-2	CASSPYTKTGELFF
TRBD1	TRBV19	TRBJ2-7	CASSMGGQGASYEQYF
NA	TRBV9	TRBJ1-4	CASSVQASTNEKLFF
TRBD2	TRBV14	TRBJ2-1	CASGSGGYNEQFF
NA	TRBV6-7	TRBJ1-5	CASSYSSGLGNQPQHF
NA	TRBV23-1	TRBJ2-7	CASSLGEASGSYEQYF
TRBD1	TRBV6-8	TRBJ2-5	CAISVGQGGETQYF
TRBD1	TRBV11-3	TRBJ1-1	CASSQRDSNSEAFF
TRBD2	TRBV29-1	TRBJ2-1	CSVEDLAGASNEQFF
NA	TRBV29-1	TRBJ2-5	CSVPGQPQETQYF
NA	TRBV19	TRBJ2-1	CASSLTRRRSSDEQFF
NA	TRBV19	TRBJ2-1	CASSITPRLQGDEQFF
NA	TRBV6-8	TRBJ2-7	CASSYSALSAYEQYF
NA	TRBV6-7	TRBJ2-1	CASSRTLSANEQFF
NA	TRBV28	TRBJ1-4	CASSSLEEKLFF
NA	TRBV6-8	TRBJ2-2	CASSSSGTLNTGELFF
NA	TRBV16	TRBJ2-7	CASSHPAGATYEQYF
NA	TRBV28	TRBJ2-1	CASSLAIRHHEQFF
NA	TRBV19	TRBJ2-5	CASSMWQSQETQYF
NA	TRBV6-8	TRBJ2-7	CASSPGSSYEQYF
NA	TRBV11-3	TRBJ2-7	CASSLSGGEGYEQYF
TRBD1	TRBV10-2	TRBJ2-3	CASSALVQGAYTQYF
NA	TRBV28	TRBJ2-1	CASTGRRNEQFF
NA	TRBV19	TRBJ2-2	CASNKGLHTGELFF
TRBD1	TRBV14	TRBJ1-1	CASSQFSGGTEAFF
NA	TRBV9	TRBJ2-7	CASSVDGVHEQYF
TRBD1	TRBV30	TRBJ1-5	CAWGGTGNQPQHF
NA	TRBV11-3	TRBJ1-2	CASSLRRSDYGYTF
TRBD1	TRBV7-7	TRBJ2-3	CASSPGQPSTDTQYF
TRBD1	TRBV18	TRBJ1-5	CASSRGQGAKQPQHF